These 24 T cell receptor beta chains were sequenced from one sample in a study of T cells in women clearing cervical HPV infection. Libraries were prepared by immunoSEQ multiplex PCR; TCRdb keeps only in-frame clonotypes and omits some of them. This repertoire includes 30,000 to 35,000 clones. The sample taken for sequencing was blood buffy coat. The receptors derive from a woman between 18 and 70 years old with a cervical HPV16 infection that either progressed to CIN3+ or cleared (not recorded which).

As for this clone: Sequencing ends 3 residues short of the CDR3 end; the germline J gene provides the rest. This sequence joins TRBV5-1 and TRBJ1-1, with 7 bases that match TRBD1. The CDR3 consists of 14 residues. Germline CDR1 is SGHRS and CDR2 is YFSETQ. Losses at the gene ends were 4 bases for V and 7 bases for J; bases not matched to a gene: 10. CDR3 region: CASSPKTGTGEAFF. The sequenced part of the CDR3 DNA is TGCGCCAGCAGCCCTAAGACAGGGACGGGTGAA.

Concerning this clone: The read terminates 3 residues before the CDR3 end, so the remaining end is supplied by the germline J gene. The chain has TRBV30 and TRBJ1-2; 8 bases fit TRBD1. V was pared by 5 bases and J by 2 bases, with 13 bases of the junction left unmatched. The CDR3 is 16 residues long. Germline CDR1 reads GTSNPN; CDR2 reads SVGIG (reference sequence). CDR3 in amino acids: CAWWDRRKGRNYGYTF. CDR3 DNA (partial): TGTGCCTGGTGGGACAGGCGAAAAGGAAGGAACTATGGC.

The CDR3 sequence is CATTVVRGNTIYF. The DNA read from the CDR3 is TGTGCCACCACCGTAGTTCGTGGAAACACC. This chain joins TRBV28 and TRBJ1-3; no clear D gene. Read coverage stops 3 residues before the CDR3 terminus; the germline J gene supplies the remainder. Germline values: CDR1 MDHEN, CDR2 SYDVKM. The CDR3 covers 13 residues. The V gene lost 10 bases and the J gene lost 3 bases, with 13 bases spanning the gap. The entire variable domain, with the rest obtained from reference TRBV28 and TRBJ1-3, is as follows: DVKVTQSSRYLVKRTGEKVFLECVQDMDHENMFWYRQDPGLGLRLIYFSYDVKMKEKGDIPEGYSVSREKKERFSLILESASTNQTSMYLCATTVVRGNTIYFGEGSWLTVV.

On this clone: The CDR3 end falls 3 residues outside the read, so it is completed with the germline J gene. The rearrangement links TRBV11-2 to TRBJ1-1; 7 bases agree with TRBD1. V was clipped by 7 bases and J by 1 base; unmatched bases: 6. The CDR3 is 14 residues long. The germline CDR1 and CDR2 sequences are SGHAT and FQNNGV. The CDR3 protein is CASTLGTANTEAFF. CDR3 DNA (partial): TGTGCCAGCACCCTCGGGACAGCGAACACTGAA. Using reference TRBV11-2 and TRBJ1-1 for the parts outside the CDR3, the full variable domain is EAGVAQSPRYKIIEKRQSVAFWCNPISGHATLYWYQQILGQGPKLLIQFQNNGVVDDSQLPKDRFSAERLKGVDSTLKIQPAKLEDSAVYLCASTLGTANTEAFFGQGTRLTVV.

As for this clone: The CDR3 is cut off 3 residues early in the read; its end comes from the germline J gene. The rearrangement uses TRBV18 and TRBJ1-1; possibly TRBD1 for D (5 bases). V lost 3 bases and J 7 bases, leaving 9 bases between the germline ends. Germline V gene sequence: CDR1 KGHSH, CDR2 LQKENI. The CDR3 sequence is 12 residues long. CDR3 amino acids: CASSPQGLEAFF. The covered CDR3 bases are TGTGCCAGCTCACCTCAGGGACTTGAA.

Of note for this clone: Read coverage stops 3 residues before the CDR3 terminus; the germline J gene supplies the remainder. The chain uses TRBV13 and TRBJ1-6, with D unclear. The CDR3 is 15 amino acids. V gave up 3 bases and J gave up 1 base, with 7 bases separating them. Germline values: CDR1 PRHDT, CDR2 FYEKMQ (reference sequence). CDR3 sequence: CASSFGFSYNSPLHF. CDR3 DNA (partial): TGTGCCAGCAGCTTCGGTTTTTCCTATAATTCACCC.

As regards this clone: Coverage ceases 3 residues before the CDR3 finishes, and the germline J gene fills in the end. The J gene is TRBJ2-6, the V gene TRBV5-6; D ambiguous. Germline lookup yields CDR1 SGHDT and CDR2 YYEEEE. The CDR3 length is 14 residues. The CDR3 sequence: CASSRTGSMVLLTF. Incomplete CDR3 DNA: TGTGCCAGCAGCCGAACCGGGTCAATGGTACTC.

Worth noting for this clone: The CDR3 is cut off 3 residues early in the read; its end comes from the germline J gene. The chain combines TRBV18 with TRBJ2-4, with a tentative D call TRBD1 (6 bases). CDR1 is KGHSH and CDR2 is LQKENI in the germline V gene. CDR3 length: 12 residues. The CDR3 bases that were read are TGTGCCAGCTCACCGGACAGCTATGGT. It is translated as CASSPDSYG. The CDR3 in full is CASSPDSYGQYF.

This clone is labeled medium-sized based on frequency. The read ends 3 residues early relative to the CDR3; the germline J gene fills the gap. The chain couples TRBV18 to TRBJ2-7, with 8 bases that match TRBD1. This CDR3 contains 14 residues. With V trimmed by 3 bases and J by 3 bases, 4 bases remained unmatched. From germline, CDR1 is KGHSH and CDR2 LQKENI. The covered CDR3 bases are TGTGCCAGCTCACCTCCGACAGGGGTCTACGAG. It specifies CASSPPTGVYE. The full-length CDR3 reads as CASSPPTGVYEQYF. Drawing the rest from reference TRBV18 and TRBJ2-7, the complete variable domain is NAGVMQNPRHLVRRRGQEARLRCSPMKGHSHVYWYRQLPEEGLKFMVYLQKENIIDESGMPKERFSAEFPKEGPSILRIQQVVRGDSAAYFCASSPPTGVYEQYFGPGTRLTVT.

Remarks on this clone: The read falls 3 residues short of the CDR3 end, and the missing part is taken from the germline J gene. V is TRBV11-2 and J is TRBJ2-5, with D unclear. The CDR3 contains 13 residues. V lost 0 bases, J lost 4 bases, and 6 bases lay in between. Germline CDR1 SGHAT, CDR2 FQNNGV. The CDR3 bases that were read are TGTGCCAGCAGCTTAGATCTAAGAGAGACC. Its protein product is CASSLDLRET. The whole CDR3 region reads CASSLDLRETQYF.

For this clone: The read finishes 3 residues shy of the CDR3 end, and the germline J gene is used to complete it. This chain links TRBV18 with TRBJ2-5; TRBD1 might be the D (8 bases). The V gene's germline CDR1 is KGHSH and CDR2 LQKENI. V lost 3 bases and J 5 bases, leaving 19 bases between the germline ends. The CDR3 has 16 amino acids. The CDR3 spells CASSPISRGREETQYF. The sequenced part of the CDR3 DNA is TGTGCCAGCTCACCGATCAGCAGGGGGCGGGAGGAGACC.

With regard to this clone: Sequencing ends 3 residues short of the CDR3 end; the germline J gene provides the rest. The chain uses TRBV5-4 and TRBJ1-4, with TRBD1 matching 8 bases. Trimming cost V 4 bases and J 7 bases; bases outside gene matches: 6. The CDR3 spans 14 residues. CDR1 SGHNT and CDR2 YYREEE come from the germline V gene (reference sequence). The DNA read from the CDR3 is TGTGCCAGCAGCGTACAGGGGGGGGGTGAAAAA. Protein sequence: CASSVQGGGEK. Given in full, the CDR3 is CASSVQGGGEKLFF.

A remark on this clone: The read ends 3 residues shy of where the CDR3 ends; the end is completed using the germline J gene. The chain has TRBV5-1 and TRBJ1-4; TRBD1 matches 7 bases. The CDR3 runs 14 residues. Germline CDR1 reads SGHRS; CDR2 reads YFSETQ. V trimming: 4 bases; J trimming: 7 bases; junction bases outside the gene matches: 7. CDR3: CASSQGGLGEKLFF. The DNA read from the CDR3 is TGCGCCAGCAGCCAAGGGGGCTTGGGTGAAAAA.

The part of the CDR3 DNA that was read is TGCGCCAGCAGCTTGGGAGCCGGGACTCAAGCCTACGAG. It specifies CASSLGAGTQAYE. The whole CDR3 region reads CASSLGAGTQAYEQYF. This sequence joins TRBV5-1 and TRBJ2-7; weak D call: TRBD2 (6 bases). The read terminates 3 residues ahead of where the CDR3 ends, so the germline J gene completes it. Trimming pared 0 bases from V and 2 bases from J, leaving 15 bases between. The CDR3 is 16 amino acids. From germline, CDR1 is SGHRS and CDR2 YFSETQ.

The sequenced part of the CDR3 DNA is TGTGCCAGCAGTCTTACGGGACAGTCCACAGATACG. Protein sequence: CASSLTGQSTDT. The CDR3 in full is CASSLTGQSTDTQYF. The V call is TRBV27, the J call TRBJ2-3, with TRBD1 matching 7 bases. The DNA ends 3 residues before the CDR3 does, and the rest of the CDR3 is filled in from the germline J gene. This CDR3 contains 15 residues. Germline V gene sequence: CDR1 MNHEY, CDR2 SMNVEV (reference sequence). V dropped 5 bases and J dropped 2; count of bases not matched to a gene: 7.

A note on this clone: The missing CDR3 end, 3 residues past where the read stops, is filled in from the germline J gene. The genes are TRBV2 and TRBJ2-1, with 13 nucleotides matching TRBD2. The CDR3 loop spans 15 amino acids. Trimming took 1 base from V and 8 from J; bases not matched to a gene: 2. Germline CDR1 reads SNHLY; CDR2 reads FYNNEI. The CDR3 spells CASSEGTSGSHEQFF. Partial CDR3 DNA: TGTGCCAGCAGTGAAGGGACTAGCGGGAGTCATGAG.

Note on this clone: The CDR3 end falls 3 residues outside the read, so it is completed with the germline J gene. The rearrangement links TRBV5-1 to TRBJ2-2; TRBD2 is a possible D gene (5 bases). Germline values: CDR1 SGHRS, CDR2 YFSETQ. Trimming removed 1 base at V and 5 bases at J, with 12 bases between. This CDR3 is built from 15 residues. The CDR3 is CASSLRAGETGELFF. Partial CDR3 DNA: TGCGCCAGCAGCTTGAGGGCCGGGGAAACCGGGGAG.

Of note for this clone: From the germline J gene comes the end of the CDR3, since the read stops 3 residues before it. The rearrangement links TRBV9 to TRBJ2-4; 9 nucleotides agree with TRBD1. This CDR3 has 11 amino acids. Germline values: CDR1 SGDLS, CDR2 YYNGEE. CDR3 DNA, as far as it was read: TGTGCCAGTTCGGGGACAGGGTTT. This sequence encodes CASSGTGF. The complete CDR3 protein is CASSGTGFQYF. The full variable domain, in which reference TRBV9 and TRBJ2-4 provide the parts outside the CDR3, is DSGVTQTPKHLITATGQRVTLRCSPRSGDLSVYWYQQSLDQGLQFLIQYYNGEERAKGNILERFSAQQFPDLHSELNLSSLELGDSALYFCASSGTGFQYFGAGTRLSVL.

Points on this clone: The read terminates 3 residues ahead of where the CDR3 ends, so the germline J gene completes it. The rearrangement links TRBV5-4 to TRBJ1-6; 9 bases agree with TRBD1. CDR1 is SGHNT and CDR2 is YYREEE in the germline V gene (reference sequence). J gave up 6 bases and V 4 bases, and 2 bases lay outside the gene matches. The length of the CDR3 is 14 residues. Incomplete CDR3 DNA: TGTGCCAGCAGCCAGACAGGGGGTAATTCACCC. This encodes CASSQTGGNSP. The entire CDR3 is CASSQTGGNSPLHF.

A word on this clone: The read halts 3 residues ahead of the CDR3 end, with the missing end drawn from the germline J gene. This chain uses TRBV20-1 with TRBJ2-1; maybe TRBD2 (5 bases). Germline CDR1 reads DFQATT; CDR2 reads SNEGSKA (reference sequence). The CDR3 has 13 amino acids. V shed 6 bases and J shed 9 bases, with 18 bases lying between them. CDR3 DNA, as far as it was read: TGCAGTGCCTACACCCACTCGGGGAGTGAG. Protein sequence: CSAYTHSGSE. In full, the CDR3 reads CSAYTHSGSEQFF.

Concerning this clone itself: The CDR3 goes on 3 residues after the read ends, and that part is filled in from the germline J gene. V usage is TRBV10-3 and J usage is TRBJ2-3; 9 nucleotides align to TRBD2. CDR1 is ENHRY and CDR2 is SYGVKD in the germline V gene. The CDR3 totals 15 residues. With V trimmed by 3 bases and J by 6 bases, 7 bases remained unmatched. The sequenced part of the CDR3 DNA is TGTGCCATCAGTGATTCCGGGACTAGCATGGATACG. It is translated as CAISDSGTSMDT. The entire CDR3 sequence reads CAISDSGTSMDTQYF.

Remarks on this clone: The missing CDR3 end, 3 residues past where the read stops, is filled in from the germline J gene. This chain uses TRBV4-1 with TRBJ2-1; 10 bases map to TRBD2. Germline lookup yields CDR1 MGHRA and CDR2 YSYEKL. The CDR3 extends over 16 amino acids. The V gene end was trimmed by 4 bases and the J gene end by 4 bases; junction bases not matched to a gene: 7. The CDR3 DNA, read in part, is TGCGCCAGCAGCCTTTCCGCTAGCGGGAGTTACAATGAG. Translated: CASSLSASGSYNE. The CDR3 in its entirety is CASSLSASGSYNEQFF.

A note on this clone: Read data end 3 residues before the CDR3 end; the end is taken from the germline J gene. The chain employs TRBV5-4 and TRBJ2-7; D gene ambiguous. V was clipped by 1 base and J by 5 bases, with 10 bases between them. Germline CDR1 and CDR2: SGHNT and YYREEE (reference sequence). This CDR3 has 13 residues. The CDR3 bases that were read are TGTGCCAGCAGCTTGCCTAGTCACCACGAG. It encodes CASSLPSHHE. From start to end, the CDR3 is CASSLPSHHEQYF.

Worth noting for this clone: The read ends 3 residues shy of where the CDR3 ends; the end is completed using the germline J gene. The V and J genes are TRBV20-1 and TRBJ1-4, with a possible D match to TRBD1 (5 bases). The CDR3 totals 15 residues. Germline CDR1 and CDR2: DFQATT and SNEGSKA (reference sequence). The V gene lost 6 bases and the J gene lost 5 bases, with 19 bases spanning the gap. The DNA read from the CDR3 is TGCAGTGCCAATAGTAGGCGGGACTTAAATGAAAAA. Translated, it gives CSANSRRDLNEK. The full CDR3 protein reads CSANSRRDLNEKLFF.